A selection of T cell receptor beta chains follows, all from one sample in a study of blood T cell repertoires in COVID-19. Profiling relied on immunoSEQ multiplex PCR, and the TCRdb table lists in-frame clones only, not all of them. The sample holds 65,000 to 75,000 clones, about 90% seen once. The source material was peripheral blood. Source of these receptors: a man in his forties or fifties with active COVID-19. The CDR3 runs from the conserved cysteine through the conserved F or W. Each record gives: CDR3 length, J gene, V gene, D gene, clone size, CDR3 protein, CDR3 DNA. D genes are given only for firm matches. Size tells how often a clone was seen (once, few, many) or the class of an expanded clone, and some rows leave it out.

13 | TRBJ1-4 | TRBV30 | TRBD1 | NA | CAWSANRGSLLFF | TGTGCCTGGAGTGCGAACAGGGGTTCCCTCCTGTTTTTT
16 | TRBJ2-7 | TRBV7-9 | NA | NA | CASSPSSTLGAYEQYF | TGTGCCAGCAGCCCCTCATCGACCCTCGGAGCCTACGAGCAGTACTTC
14 | TRBJ2-7 | TRBV18 | NA | NA | CASSPQRSSYEQYF | TGTGCCAGCTCACCACAGAGAAGCTCCTACGAGCAGTACTTC
13 | TRBJ2-7 | TRBV6-5 | TRBD1 | NA | CASRSGTAYEQYF | TGTGCCAGCAGATCCGGGACAGCTTACGAGCAGTACTTC
14 | TRBJ1-1 | TRBV3-1/TRBV3-2 | NA | NA | CASSQGLGSTEAFF | TGTGCCAGCAGCCAAGGGCTAGGAAGCACTGAAGCTTTCTTT
12 | TRBJ1-1 | TRBV28 | NA | NA | CASRTRQTKAFF | TGTGCCAGCCGAACTCGACAGACGAAAGCTTTCTTT
15 | TRBJ2-1 | TRBV18 | NA | NA | CASSPPAGAYNEQFF | TGTGCCAGCTCACCACCAGCGGGCGCCTACAATGAGCAGTTCTTC
15 | TRBJ2-7 | TRBV11-2 | NA | NA | CASSLVGLASHEQYF | TGTGCCAGCAGCTTAGTGGGGCTAGCGTCCCACGAGCAGTACTTC
15 | TRBJ1-2 | TRBV28 | NA | NA | CASSLGRGQNYGYTF | TGTGCCAGCAGTTTAGGCAGGGGCCAGAACTATGGCTACACCTTC
14 | TRBJ2-7 | TRBV3-1/TRBV3-2 | NA | NA | CASSQFTRGGEQYF | TGTGCCAGCAGCCAATTTACCCGAGGGGGCGAGCAGTACTTC
16 | TRBJ2-7 | TRBV11-3 | NA | once | CASSPAGRGVFTEQYF | TGTGCCAGCAGCCCAGCCGGCAGGGGGGTTTTTACGGAGCAGTACTTC
13 | TRBJ2-3 | TRBV27 | NA | NA | CASSLFGWDTQYF | TGTGCCAGCAGTTTATTCGGGTGGGATACGCAGTATTTT
16 | TRBJ1-2 | TRBV5-4 | TRBD1 | NA | CASSFRDRGRNYGYTF | TGTGCCAGCAGCTTCCGGGACAGGGGGCGCAACTATGGCTACACCTTC
15 | TRBJ2-7 | TRBV4-1 | NA | few | CASSQEHSNSYEQYF | TGCGCCAGCAGCCAAGAACACAGCAACTCCTACGAGCAGTACTTC
14 | TRBJ1-5 | TRBV19 | NA | NA | CASSRTTGEKPQHF | TGTGCCAGTAGTCGCACGACAGGTGAGAAGCCCCAGCATTTT
15 | TRBJ1-1 | TRBV7-9 | NA | NA | CASSPRQGGNTEAFF | TGTGCCAGCAGCCCAAGACAAGGGGGGAACACTGAAGCTTTCTTT
15 | TRBJ2-3 | TRBV6-2/TRBV6-3 | NA | NA | CASSYRLGPTDTQYF | TGTGCCAGCAGTTACAGGCTGGGGCCCACAGATACGCAGTATTTT
15 | TRBJ1-3 | TRBV5-1 | NA | NA | CASSLVGGTGNTIYF | TGCGCCAGCAGCTTGGTGGGGGGGACTGGAAACACCATATATTTT
14 | TRBJ2-1 | TRBV7-2 | TRBD1 | NA | CASSRTGAVYEQFF | TGTGCCAGCAGCCGGACAGGGGCGGTATATGAGCAGTTCTTC
18 | TRBJ2-7 | TRBV7-2 | TRBD2 | once | CASSLARGTSGRGYEQYF | TGTGCCAGCAGCTTAGCGAGAGGGACTAGCGGGAGAGGGTATGAGCAGTACTTC
12 | TRBJ1-6 | TRBV27 | NA | NA | CASSLSGDSLHF | TGTGCCAGCAGTTTATCGGGGGACTCCCTCCACTTT